This is a list of T cell receptor beta chains from one sample in a study of OX40 agonist ivuxolimab in advanced cancers. The data were produced by immunoSEQ multiplex PCR, yet TCRdb's version contains in-frame clones alone and is incomplete. There are around 100,000 clones in the sample; around 91% occur only once, and 0.15% to 0.2% lies in the top ten. The specimen was CD4+ or CD8+ T cells sorted from blood, collected in a trial of the OX40 agonist ivuxolimab. The receptors were gathered from an adult with an advanced solid tumor such as melanoma, head and neck, liver or kidney cancer. Both conserved end residues are part of each CDR3. D genes are given only for firm matches. The size of a clone is reported for some rows only, either as once, few or many, or as a class for expanded clones.

v_gene: TRBV29-1
d_gene: TRBD1
j_gene: TRBJ1-2
abundance: NA
CDR3nt: TGCAGCTTAAGAGAGACAGGGGGCACCTATGGCTACACCTTC
CDR3aa: CSLRETGGTYGYTF

v_gene: TRBV15
d_gene: TRBD2
j_gene: TRBJ2-7
abundance: NA
CDR3nt: TGTGCCACCAGCAGAGGGGGGCTAGCGGGATCTGGCGAGCAGTACTTC
CDR3aa: CATSRGGLAGSGEQYF

v_gene: TRBV7-9
d_gene: NA
j_gene: TRBJ2-1
abundance: few
CDR3nt: TGTGCCAGCAGTATGAGCTCCTACAATGAGCAGTTCTTC
CDR3aa: CASSMSSYNEQFF

v_gene: TRBV6-1
d_gene: NA
j_gene: TRBJ2-4
abundance: NA
CDR3nt: TGTGCCAGCAGTGAAGTCCGGACCAAAGGGGTCAACATTCAGTACTTC
CDR3aa: CASSEVRTKGVNIQYF

v_gene: TRBV5-1
d_gene: NA
j_gene: TRBJ1-2
abundance: NA
CDR3nt: TGCGCCAGCAGCAGCACAGGGATTCATAACTATGGCTACACCTTC
CDR3aa: CASSSTGIHNYGYTF

v_gene: TRBV6-4
d_gene: NA
j_gene: TRBJ1-2
abundance: NA
CDR3nt: TGTGCCAGCAGTGACGGCAGATTTAACTATGGCTACACCTTC
CDR3aa: CASSDGRFNYGYTF

v_gene: TRBV6-5
d_gene: NA
j_gene: TRBJ2-3
abundance: NA
CDR3nt: TGTGCCAGCGGGACTTCTCGCACAGATACGCAGTATTTT
CDR3aa: CASGTSRTDTQYF

v_gene: TRBV10-2
d_gene: NA
j_gene: TRBJ2-7
abundance: NA
CDR3nt: TGCGCCAGCAGTGAGTCGACGAACCGGGACTCCTACGAGCAGTACTTC
CDR3aa: CASSESTNRDSYEQYF

v_gene: TRBV6-1
d_gene: TRBD2
j_gene: TRBJ2-7
abundance: NA
CDR3nt: TGTGCCAGCAGTGATACGGCGGGGGGGCTTAACGAGCAGTACTTC
CDR3aa: CASSDTAGGLNEQYF

v_gene: TRBV6-1
d_gene: NA
j_gene: TRBJ2-7
abundance: NA
CDR3nt: TGTGCCAGCAGTTACGGGGGCCGGCAGTACTTC
CDR3aa: CASSYGGRQYF

v_gene: TRBV30
d_gene: TRBD1
j_gene: TRBJ1-4
abundance: NA
CDR3nt: TGTGCCTGGAGTGTGGGGGACAGGGTATCTGAAAAACTGTTTTTT
CDR3aa: CAWSVGDRVSEKLFF